The 30 T cell receptor beta chains in this list originate from one sample, sequenced in a study of CD8 T cells in ankylosing spondylitis. TCRdb re-analysed the 5' RACE reads in MiXCR, keeping a single row per CDR3 protein. The sample shows 200,000 to 300,000 distinct CDR3 sequences, roughly a quarter of them seen only once. The sequencing sample was made of blood, either unsorted or a sorted T cell fraction (not recorded which). The receptors were sampled from a male donor with ankylosing spondylitis or in good health (not recorded which).

V and J are TRBV2 and TRBJ1-5, with a weak D call TRBD1 (5 bases). Trimming shortened V by 6 bases and J by 5 bases, and 11 bases separated the two germline ends. Germline lookup yields CDR1 SNHLY and CDR2 FYNNEI. The CDR3 covers 13 residues. The CDR3 loop reads CASSGQGDQPQHF. The CDR3, as DNA: TGTGCCAGCAGCGGGCAGGGAGATCAGCCCCAGCATTTT. Full variable domain (rest looked up from reference TRBV2 and TRBJ1-5): EPEVTQTPSHQVTQMGQEVILRCVPISNHLYFYWYRQILGQKVEFLVSFYNNEISEKSEIFDDQFSVERPDGSNFTLKIRSTKLEDSAMYFCASSGQGDQPQHFGDGTRLSIL.

The chain combines TRBV12-3 or TRBV12-4 with TRBJ2-7; 10 positions match TRBD1. V dropped 7 bases and J dropped 4; count of bases not matched to a gene: 10. The length of the CDR3 is 15 residues. For the CDR3, the DNA is TGTGCCAGCACCGCGAGACAGGGGGCTTTATACGAGCAGTACTTC. It codes for CASTARQGALYEQYF.

The chain links TRBV24-1 to TRBJ2-5, with TRBD2 matching over 8 bases. Per the germline V gene, CDR1 is KGHDR and CDR2 is SFDVKD. CDR3 length: 15 residues. V shed 4 bases and J 7 bases; nucleotides not matched to a gene: 10. For the CDR3, the DNA is TGTGCCACCAGTGACCCTCGGGAGGGATGGACGACCCAGTACTTC. It yields the protein CATSDPREGWTTQYF.

This clonotype was seen just once. The chain uses TRBV20-1 and TRBJ2-3; the D gene is possibly TRBD2 (7 bases). The CDR3 spans 14 residues. The germline gives CDR1 DFQATT, CDR2 SNEGSKA (reference sequence). V was shortened by 1 base and J by 2 bases, with 10 bases between the two germline ends. DNA for the CDR3: TGCAGTGCTAGAGGGGGGGGCCCCACAGATACGCAGTATTTT. Translation: CSARGGGPTDTQYF.

The rearrangement joins TRBV3-1 to TRBJ2-5; possible D gene TRBD2, 6 bases. Germline-derived CDR1 and CDR2 are LGHDT and YNNKEL (reference sequence). With 1 base removed from V and 3 bases from J, the gap between germline ends came to 18 bases. The CDR3 spans 17 residues. CDR3 coding DNA: TGTGCCAGCAGCCAAGGTGGAGGGCGGAGGATTAAAGAGACCCAGTACTTC. Translation: CASSQGGGRRIKETQYF.

This rearrangement joins TRBV20-1 to TRBJ2-7, with 9 bases aligning to TRBD1. The CDR3 length is 15 residues. V lost 0 bases to trimming and J lost 3 bases; unmatched junction nucleotides: 6. Per germline, CDR1 DFQATT and CDR2 SNEGSKA (reference sequence). As DNA, the CDR3 is TGCAGTGCTAGAGACGCAACAGGGGGCTACTACGAGCAGTACTTC. As protein: CSARDATGGYYEQYF.

This clonotype was seen repeatedly, ten times or more. This chain joins TRBV10-3 and TRBJ2-7, with 9 bases identical to TRBD1. With 9 bases clipped from V and 6 bases from J, the junction kept 12 bases outside the gene matches. This CDR3 has 14 residues. CDR1 and CDR2 (germline): ENHRY, SYGVKD. CDR3 coding DNA: TGTGCCATTCGAATCGGGACAGGGCTAAGCGAGCAGTACTTC. Encoded protein: CAIRIGTGLSEQYF.

Only a few counts were recorded for this clonotype. V usage is TRBV20-1 and J usage is TRBJ2-5; 12 nucleotides line up with TRBD2. Unmatched junction bases numbered 10, after V lost 3 bases and J lost 5 bases. This CDR3 is 16 amino acids long. Germline V gives CDR1 DFQATT, CDR2 SNEGSKA (reference sequence). The CDR3 region is CSASPWTSGVEETQYF. For the CDR3, the DNA is TGCAGTGCTAGTCCTTGGACTAGCGGGGTTGAGGAGACCCAGTACTTC.

This clonotype was found many times. The CDR3 here is CSVLILRTGGNGYEQYF. The DNA of the CDR3 is TGCAGCGTTTTGATCCTACGGACCGGGGGGAACGGCTACGAGCAGTACTTC. This chain connects TRBV29-1 to TRBJ2-7; 7 bases map to TRBD2. The CDR3 extends over 17 amino acids. Looked up from germline, CDR1 is SQVTM and CDR2 is ANQGSEA. V lost 5 bases to trimming and J lost 3 bases; unmatched junction nucleotides: 19.

This clonotype came up a few times. The V call is TRBV29-1, the J call TRBJ1-1, with no clear D. The length of the CDR3 is 10 residues. Germline V gene data show CDR1 as SQVTM and CDR2 as ANQGSEA. V lost 6 bases and J lost 5, with 7 bases in between. The DNA for the CDR3 is TGCAGCGTCGACGGTACTGAAGCTTTCTTT. Amino acids: CSVDGTEAFF.

The V and J genes are TRBV18 and TRBJ2-3; 8 bases are shared with TRBD2. Germline loops: CDR1 KGHSH, CDR2 LQKENI. Germline trimming cut 5 bases from V and 0 bases from J; bases unmatched to any gene: 7. CDR3 length: 16 residues. The CDR3 here is CASSSLAGPSTDTQYF. The CDR3 region has the DNA TGTGCCAGCTCATCCTTAGCGGGGCCTAGCACAGATACGCAGTATTTT.

J is TRBJ2-2 and V is TRBV7-8, with TRBD1 matching over 12 bases. Looked up from germline, CDR1 is SGHVS and CDR2 is FQNEAQ. This CDR3 contains 19 residues. Germline trimming cut 5 bases from V and 8 bases from J; bases unmatched to any gene: 18. CDR3: CASSLRDRGRGGGSGELFF. The CDR3 bases are TGTGCCAGCAGCCTCCGGGACAGGGGGCGAGGCGGGGGATCTGGGGAGCTGTTTTTT.

The chain joins TRBV6-1 to TRBJ2-7; 10 bases agree with TRBD1. Germline loops: CDR1 MNHNS, CDR2 SASEGT. The CDR3 has 14 residues. The J segment lost 3 bases and the V segment lost 6 bases, leaving 5 bases of the junction unmatched. The CDR3 region is CASSRGDRGYEQYF. The CDR3 DNA reads as TGTGCCAGCAGCCGAGGGGACAGGGGCTACGAGCAGTACTTC.

The gene calls are TRBV19 and TRBJ2-5, with D tentatively TRBD1 (6 bases). The CDR3 loop spans 14 amino acids. Germline V CDR1 and CDR2: LNHDA, SQIVND (reference sequence). V lost 5 bases and J 5 bases, leaving 15 bases between the germline ends. The CDR3 is CASSRAGAAETQYF. The CDR3 DNA is TGTGCCAGTAGTCGGGCAGGGGCAGCGGAGACCCAGTACTTC. The full variable domain, completed using reference TRBV19 and TRBJ2-5, is DGGITQSPKYLFRKEGQNVTLSCEQNLNHDAMYWYRQDPGQGLRLIYYSQIVNDFQKGDIAEGYSVSREKKESFPLTVTSAQKNPTAFYLCASSRAGAAETQYFGPGTRLLVL.

The chain recombines TRBV10-1 with TRBJ2-7; 7 bases agree with TRBD2. CDR3 length: 13 residues. Germline trimming cut 3 bases from V and 6 bases from J; bases unmatched to any gene: 5. Germline V lookup: CDR1 WNHNN, CDR2 SYGVQD (reference sequence). In DNA, the CDR3 is TGCGCCAGCAGTGAAGGGAGGGGTGCCGAGCAGTACTTC. Its translation is CASSEGRGAEQYF.

The chain is built from TRBV11-2 and TRBJ2-7; D ambiguous. Germline CDR1 SGHAT, CDR2 FQNNGV. The V gene lost 0 bases and the J gene lost 3 bases, with 9 bases spanning the gap. The CDR3 totals 14 residues. The DNA for the CDR3 is TGTGCCAGCAGCTTAGATTACGCAAGCTACGAGCAGTACTTC. It translates to CASSLDYASYEQYF.

The chain carries TRBV20-1 and TRBJ2-7; either TRBD1 or TRBD2 may fit D (5 bases each). The V end was cut by 6 bases, the J end by 2 bases, with 17 bases between. The CDR3 extends over 14 amino acids. Per the germline V gene, CDR1 is DFQATT and CDR2 is SNEGSKA (reference sequence). DNA of the CDR3: TGCAGTGCGGAACGGGACCATCTCCCCTACGAGCAGTACTTC. Its protein product is CSAERDHLPYEQYF.

This clonotype appeared a few times. The chain couples TRBV10-3 to TRBJ1-6, with 7 bases aligning to TRBD1. Germline values: CDR1 ENHRY, CDR2 SYGVKD. V was pared by 7 bases and J by 9 bases, with 6 bases of the junction left unmatched. CDR3 length: 13 residues. The CDR3 nucleotides read TGTGCCATCACTGGGACAGAGTCTTCACCCCTCCACTTT. The encoded protein is CAITGTESSPLHF.

The chain is built from TRBV12-3 or TRBV12-4 and TRBJ2-1; D might be TRBD1 or TRBD2, each matching 6 bases. The CDR3 consists of 15 residues. The ends were cut back, 7 bases at V and 8 bases at J, with 21 bases in the middle. CDR3 in DNA: TGTGCCAGCATAAGAGGACGGGGGCTCTTCCATGAGCAGTTCTTC. Translated, it gives CASIRGRGLFHEQFF.

This chain uses TRBV9 with TRBJ2-6; TRBD1 agrees at 8 bases. Per germline, CDR1 SGDLS and CDR2 YYNGEE. This CDR3 is 17 amino acids long. V lost 3 bases and J lost 1; bases outside the gene matches: 6. The CDR3 protein is CASSGRQGSSGANVLTF. CDR3 DNA: TGTGCCAGCAGCGGAAGACAGGGGAGTTCTGGGGCCAACGTCCTGACTTTC.

This clonotype came up a few times. The chain employs TRBV28 and TRBJ2-5; D is uncertain. V gave up 6 bases and J gave up 2 bases, with 7 bases separating them. The germline CDR1 and CDR2 sequences are MDHEN and SYDVKM. This CDR3 spans 12 amino acids. CDR3 nucleotide sequence: TGTGCCAGCAGCGCCCTTCAAGAGACCCAGTACTTC. It yields the protein CASSALQETQYF. Full variable domain (rest looked up from reference TRBV28 and TRBJ2-5): DVKVTQSSRYLVKRTGEKVFLECVQDMDHENMFWYRQDPGLGLRLIYFSYDVKMKEKGDIPEGYSVSREKKERFSLILESASTNQTSMYLCASSALQETQYFGPGTRLLVL.

This clonotype was seen repeatedly, ten times or more. This chain links TRBV12-3 or TRBV12-4 with TRBJ1-2; a possible D gene is TRBD1 (5 bases). The CDR3 spans 14 residues. V gave up 7 bases and J gave up 0 bases, with 12 bases separating them. CDR3: CASNLDSANYGYTF. The CDR3 nucleotides read TGTGCCAGCAACCTCGACAGCGCTAACTATGGCTACACCTTC.

This clonotype was counted many times. This chain uses TRBV7-2 with TRBJ1-2; TRBD1 is a possible D gene (5 bases). Germline V CDR1 and CDR2: SGHTA, FQGNSA. The CDR3 consists of 13 residues. V lost 2 bases and J 4 bases, leaving 8 bases between the germline ends. The CDR3 DNA reads as TGTGCCAGCAGCTTATCAGGGATCTATGGCTACACCTTC. This sequence encodes CASSLSGIYGYTF. The complete variable domain, with remaining parts taken from reference TRBV7-2 and TRBJ1-2, reads GAGVSQSPSNKVTEKGKDVELRCDPISGHTALYWYRQSLGQGLEFLIYFQGNSAPDKSGLPSDRFSAERTGGSVSTLTIQRTQQEDSAVYLCASSLSGIYGYTFGSGTRLTVV.

The chain is built from TRBV29-1 and TRBJ1-1; D unclear. The CDR3 loop spans 12 amino acids. CDR1 is SQVTM, CDR2 ANQGSEA, per germline. V was trimmed by 4 bases and J by 0 bases, leaving 6 bases between them. CDR3 residues: CSVGQLNTEAFF. Here the CDR3 DNA reads TGCAGCGTTGGGCAACTGAACACTGAAGCTTTCTTT.

This clonotype was detected ten times or more. V is TRBV20-1 and J is TRBJ1-6, with D tentatively TRBD1 (5 bases). The CDR3 length is 16 residues. V was shortened by 1 base and J by 1 base, with 11 bases between the two germline ends. From germline, CDR1 is DFQATT and CDR2 SNEGSKA (reference sequence). CDR3 sequence reads: CSARAHGASYNSPLHF. The CDR3 DNA is TGCAGTGCTAGAGCGCATGGGGCGTCCTATAATTCACCCCTCCACTTT.

The table lists this clonotype with many counts. The rearrangement uses TRBV6-5 and TRBJ1-1, with D possibly being TRBD1 (5 bases). The V end lost 0 bases, the J end lost 8 bases, and 13 bases lay between the germline ends. The CDR3 spans 14 residues. Germline CDR1 is MNHEY and CDR2 is SVGAGI. The CDR3 nucleotides read TGTGCCAGCAGTTACTCAGAGGCAGGGCTGGAAGCTTTCTTT. Protein product: CASSYSEAGLEAFF.

The chain joins TRBV15 to TRBJ1-6; D gene uncertain. Germline V gives CDR1 LNHNV, CDR2 YYDKDF (reference sequence). CDR3 length equals 18 residues. The ends were cut back, 2 bases at V and 0 bases at J, with 14 bases in the middle. The CDR3 loop reads CATSRQTADTSYNSPLHF. Written as DNA, the CDR3 is TGTGCCACCAGCAGACAAACCGCCGATACCTCCTATAATTCACCCCTCCACTTT.

The chain recombines TRBV20-1 with TRBJ1-2; TRBD1 is a possible D gene (6 bases). This CDR3 has 12 amino acids. The V end lost 5 bases, the J end lost 1 base, and 8 bases lay between the germline ends. Per germline, CDR1 DFQATT and CDR2 SNEGSKA (reference sequence). In nucleotides, the CDR3 is TGCAGTGCTGGACAGATTAACTATGGCTACACCTTC. Translated, it gives CSAGQINYGYTF.

This clonotype was found a few times. The chain links TRBV5-5 to TRBJ2-3; 9 nucleotides agree with TRBD1. CDR3 length: 13 amino acids. CDR1 is SGHKS, CDR2 YYEKEE, per germline (reference sequence). V dropped 4 bases and J dropped 5; count of bases not matched to a gene: 2. CDR3 loop: CASSATGGDTQYF. The CDR3 DNA reads as TGTGCCAGCAGCGCGACAGGGGGAGATACGCAGTATTTT.

This clonotype was picked up a small number of times. J is TRBJ2-6 and V is TRBV20-1; D unresolved. The CDR3 runs to 11 residues. Germline CDR1 reads DFQATT; CDR2 reads SNEGSKA (reference sequence). V gave up 6 bases and J gave up 1 base, with 1 base separating them. The CDR3 DNA is TGCAGTGCATCTGGGGCCAACGTCCTGACTTTC. Encoded protein: CSASGANVLTF.